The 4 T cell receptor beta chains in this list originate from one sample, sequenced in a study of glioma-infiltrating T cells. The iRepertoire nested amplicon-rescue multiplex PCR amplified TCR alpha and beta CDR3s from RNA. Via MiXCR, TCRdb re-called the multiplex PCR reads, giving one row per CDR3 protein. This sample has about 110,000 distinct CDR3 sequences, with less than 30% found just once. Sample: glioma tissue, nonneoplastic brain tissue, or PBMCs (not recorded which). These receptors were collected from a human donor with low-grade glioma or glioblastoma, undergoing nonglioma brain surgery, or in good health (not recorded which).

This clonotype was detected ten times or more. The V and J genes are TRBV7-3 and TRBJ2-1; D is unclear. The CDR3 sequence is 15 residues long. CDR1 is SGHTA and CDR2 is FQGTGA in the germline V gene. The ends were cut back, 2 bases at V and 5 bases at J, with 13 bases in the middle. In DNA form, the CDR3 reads TGTGCCAGCAGCTTACGGCAGGCCATCGACAATGAGCAGTTCTTC. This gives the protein CASSLRQAIDNEQFF.

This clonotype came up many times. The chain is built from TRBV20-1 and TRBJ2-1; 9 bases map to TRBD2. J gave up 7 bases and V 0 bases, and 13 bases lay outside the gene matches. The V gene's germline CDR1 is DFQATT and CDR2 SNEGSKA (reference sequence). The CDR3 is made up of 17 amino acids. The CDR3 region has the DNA TGCAGTGCTAGAGATCTGAATAGGGCTAGCGGGGAGAATGAGCAGTTCTTC. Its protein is CSARDLNRASGENEQFF.

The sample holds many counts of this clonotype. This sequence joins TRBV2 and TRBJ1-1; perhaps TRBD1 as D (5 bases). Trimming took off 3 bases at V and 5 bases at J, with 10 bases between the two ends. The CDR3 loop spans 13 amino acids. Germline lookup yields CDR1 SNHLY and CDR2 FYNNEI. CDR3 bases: TGTGCCAGCAGTGACAGGGTATATACTGAAGCTTTCTTT. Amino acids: CASSDRVYTEAFF.

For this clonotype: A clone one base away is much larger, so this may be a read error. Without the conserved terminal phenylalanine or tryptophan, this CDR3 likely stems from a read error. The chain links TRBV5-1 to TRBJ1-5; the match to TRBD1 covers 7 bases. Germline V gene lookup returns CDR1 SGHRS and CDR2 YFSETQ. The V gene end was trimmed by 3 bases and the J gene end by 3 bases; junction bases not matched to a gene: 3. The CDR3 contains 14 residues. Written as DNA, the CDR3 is TGCGCCAGCAGCTCCGGGACAGACAATCAGCCCCAGCATTCT. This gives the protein CASSSGTDNQPQHS.